This T cell receptor beta chain was recorded in a study of blood T cell repertoires in COVID-19. TCRdb's table, derived via immunoSEQ multiplex PCR, lists solely in-frame clones and lacks some. The repertoire holds fewer than 500,000 clones, approximately 90% seen once, with approximately 0.92% in the top ten. CDR3 length: 14 amino acids. The germline V gene has CDR1 MNHEY and CDR2 SMNVEV (reference sequence). Trimming left V 8 bases short and J 2 bases short, with 15 bases between. Sequencing was carried out using peripheral blood. This clonotype was sampled from a man aged 18-30 years with COVID-19, enrolled during active disease. The chain has TRBV27 and TRBJ2-5; tentatively, D is TRBD1 (6 bases). In nucleotides, the CDR3 is TGTGCCAGCGGTACCCACGGACAGCAAGAGACCCAGTACTTC. This encodes CASGTHGQQETQYF.